A selection of T cell receptor beta chains follows, all from one sample in a study of post-analysis software for immune sequencing data. TCRdb reanalysed the PCR reads using MiXCR and keeps one entry per CDR3 protein. This sample has approximately 660,000 distinct CDR3 sequences; more than 50% occur once, and the top ten carry roughly 10%. Sequenced input: blood. The receptors come from a girl under 10 years old with multiple sclerosis. Each CDR3 is given with its conserved first and last residue. The D gene is left open where the match is weak. The listing skips clone size in some rows; elsewhere it reads once, few, many or a size class.

TRBJ2-7,.,TRBV9,TRBD1,TGTGCCAGCAGCGGCGGGGCAGGGGGCTTCCACGAGCAGTACTTC,CASSGGAGGFHEQYF
TRBJ2-2,.,TRBV11-2,TRBD1,TGTGCCAGCAGCTCCGAACTACAGCCGACAGGGGGCAAGAACACCGGGGAGCTGTTTTTT,CASSSELQPTGGKNTGELFF
TRBJ2-1,.,TRBV20-1,.,TGCAGTGCTAGATCCCTTCGGACTGATCATGAGCAGTTCTTC,CSARSLRTDHEQFF
TRBJ2-1,few,TRBV6-6,.,TGTGCCAGCAGTTACAAGTGGGGGAATAGGCTTGAGCAGTTCTTC,CASSYKWGNRLEQFF
TRBJ2-1,few,TRBV4-2,TRBD2,TGTGCCAGCAGCCAAGAAGGTTCGCGGGAGGGCCAGAATGAGCAGTTCTTC,CASSQEGSREGQNEQFF
TRBJ1-1,.,TRBV6-4,.,TGTGCCAGCAGTGACTCGACCAGAAACACTGAAGCTTTCTTT,CASSDSTRNTEAFF
TRBJ1-1,.,TRBV12-3/TRBV12-4,TRBD1,TGTGCCAGCAGTTTAGCGCTACAGACAGGGGGCGCCCCGAAGTCTGAAGCTTTCTTT,CASSLALQTGGAPKSEAFF
TRBJ2-5,.,TRBV7-2,.,TGCGCCAGCAGCTTGGGAGGAATACAAGAGACCCAGTACTTC,CASSLGGIQETQYF
TRBJ1-2,once,TRBV9,.,TGTGCCAGCAGCGTAGACGGTTACGGGGACTATGGCTACACCTTC,CASSVDGYGDYGYTF
TRBJ2-3,.,TRBV10-2,TRBD2,TGCGCCAGCCGGGGGGTCGTCACAGATACGCAGTATTTT,CASRGVVTDTQYF
TRBJ2-5,once,TRBV5-8,.,TGTGCCAGCAGCCCAACCCAGACAGTTCAAGAGACCCAGTACTTC,CASSPTQTVQETQYF
TRBJ2-1,.,TRBV7-6,TRBD1,TGTGCCAGCAGCCACGGGACAGGGGGCTTGGGGAATGAGCAGTTCTTC,CASSHGTGGLGNEQFF
TRBJ2-3,many,TRBV29-1,.,TGCAGCGTGTCATTAGTCCAGGATACGCAGTATTTT,CSVSLVQDTQYF
TRBJ1-5,.,TRBV15,.,TGTGCCACCATCAGCCTCCCGAGGATTGGTCAGCCCCAGCATTTT,CATISLPRIGQPQHF
TRBJ2-5,few,TRBV20-1,.,TGCAGTGCTAAATATCAAGAGACCCAGTACTTC,CSAKYQETQYF
TRBJ2-3,few,TRBV11-2,.,TGTGCCAGCAGCTTGGGACCCACCACAGATACGCAGTATTTT,CASSLGPTTDTQYF
TRBJ2-1,.,TRBV14,TRBD1,TGTGCCAGCAGCCAAGATAACCGACAGGGACACTACAATGAGCAGTTCTTC,CASSQDNRQGHYNEQFF
TRBJ1-1,.,TRBV29-1,.,TGCAGCGTTGGATGGACTGAAGCTTTCTTT,CSVGWTEAFF
TRBJ1-1,.,TRBV6-1,TRBD1,TGTGCCAGTAGTGGGACAGTCAACACTGAAGCTTTCTTT,CASSGTVNTEAFF
TRBJ2-7,.,TRBV6-5,.,TGTGCCAGCAACGGACGCGGCTTAGGCTCCTACGAGCAGTACTTC,CASNGRGLGSYEQYF
TRBJ2-1,.,TRBV6-1,TRBD2,TGTGCCAGCAGTGGGCTACCGGGACTAGCGCCCTGGGATGAGCAGTTCTTC,CASSGLPGLAPWDEQFF
TRBJ2-1,.,TRBV30,TRBD2,TGTGCCTGGAGTGCTAAACTAGCGGGGCTTAATTACAATGAGCAGTTCTTC,CAWSAKLAGLNYNEQFF
TRBJ2-5,.,TRBV29-1,.,TGCAGCGCCGCCTGGCAAGAGACCCAGTACTTC,CSAAWQETQYF
TRBJ2-7,.,TRBV5-1,.,TGCGCCAGCAGCTTATCCGGGGGCCACGGGCAGTACTTC,CASSLSGGHGQYF
TRBJ1-2,.,TRBV14,TRBD1,TGTGCCAGCAGCCAAGCATTCGGGGAGGGGGCCTATGGCTACACCTTC,CASSQAFGEGAYGYTF
TRBJ1-3,.,TRBV4-2,.,TGTGCCAGCAGCCAAGATCTAGACAGGCCTGGAAACACCATATATTTT,CASSQDLDRPGNTIYF
TRBJ2-1,.,TRBV12-3/TRBV12-4,.,TGTGCCAGCAGCTCGACTAGAACTGTCGATGAGCAGTTCTTC,CASSSTRTVDEQFF